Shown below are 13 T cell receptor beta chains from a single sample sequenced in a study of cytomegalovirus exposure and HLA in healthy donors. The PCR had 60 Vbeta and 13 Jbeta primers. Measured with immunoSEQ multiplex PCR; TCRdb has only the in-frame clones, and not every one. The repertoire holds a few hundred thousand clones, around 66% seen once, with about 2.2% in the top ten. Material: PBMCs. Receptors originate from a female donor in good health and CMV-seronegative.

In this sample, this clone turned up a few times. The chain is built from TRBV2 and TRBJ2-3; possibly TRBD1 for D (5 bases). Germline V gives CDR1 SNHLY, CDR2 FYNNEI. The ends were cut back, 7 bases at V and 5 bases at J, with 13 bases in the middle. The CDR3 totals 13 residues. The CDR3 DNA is TGTGCCAGCAAGGGGCCCGCGAGAGATACGCAGTATTTT. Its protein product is CASKGPARDTQYF.

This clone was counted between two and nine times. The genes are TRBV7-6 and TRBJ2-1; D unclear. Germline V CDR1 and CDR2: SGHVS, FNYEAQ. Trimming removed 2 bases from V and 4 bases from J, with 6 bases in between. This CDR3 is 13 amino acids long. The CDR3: CASSLSAYNEQFF. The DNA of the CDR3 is TGTGCCAGCAGCTTATCAGCGTACAATGAGCAGTTCTTC.

In DNA, the CDR3 is TGCGCCAGCAGTTTTTACTACAGGTCCGCGTCAACTAATGAAAAACTGTTTTTT. Protein sequence: CASSFYYRSASTNEKLFF. The chain links TRBV5-1 to TRBJ1-4; D is possibly TRBD1 (5 bases). The ends were cut back, 5 bases at V and 0 bases at J, with 20 bases in the middle. The CDR3 has 18 residues. Germline-derived CDR1 and CDR2 are SGHRS and YFSETQ.

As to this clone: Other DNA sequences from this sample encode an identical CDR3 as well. The CDR3 coding sequence is TGCGCCAGCAGCCTCCAGGGGGCAACTGAAGCTTTCTTT. Amino acid sequence: CASSLQGATEAFF. V is TRBV5-1 and J is TRBJ1-1, with 8 bases lining up with TRBD1. Germline CDR1 SGHRS, CDR2 YFSETQ. V shed 4 bases, J shed 5 bases, and the junction held 4 bases outside the gene matches. The CDR3 totals 13 residues.

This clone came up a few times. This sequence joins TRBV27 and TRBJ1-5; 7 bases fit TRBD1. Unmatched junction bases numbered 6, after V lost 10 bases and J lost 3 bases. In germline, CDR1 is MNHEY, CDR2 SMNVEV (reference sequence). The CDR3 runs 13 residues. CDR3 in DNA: TGTGCCACCAGAGACAGGGTCAATCAGCCCCAGCATTTT. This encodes CATRDRVNQPQHF.

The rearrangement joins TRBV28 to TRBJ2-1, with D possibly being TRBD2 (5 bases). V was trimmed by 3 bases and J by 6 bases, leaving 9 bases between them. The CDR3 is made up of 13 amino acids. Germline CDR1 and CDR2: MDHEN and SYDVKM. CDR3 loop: CASSFLRANEQFF. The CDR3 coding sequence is TGTGCCAGCAGTTTTTTGAGGGCCAATGAGCAGTTCTTC. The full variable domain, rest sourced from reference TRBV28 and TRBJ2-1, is DVKVTQSSRYLVKRTGEKVFLECVQDMDHENMFWYRQDPGLGLRLIYFSYDVKMKEKGDIPEGYSVSREKKERFSLILESASTNQTSMYLCASSFLRANEQFFGPGTRLTVL.

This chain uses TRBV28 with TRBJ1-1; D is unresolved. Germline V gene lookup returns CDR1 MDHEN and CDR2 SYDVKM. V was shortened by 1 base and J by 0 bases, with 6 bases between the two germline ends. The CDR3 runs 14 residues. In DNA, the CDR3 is TGTGCCAGCAGTTTATCTTATATGAACACTGAAGCTTTCTTT. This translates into CASSLSYMNTEAFF.

The chain's CDR3 is CASRDIVFAGGGGNTIYF. CDR3 bases: TGTGCCAGCAGGGATATTGTTTTCGCCGGGGGTGGAGGAAACACCATATATTTT. The chain links TRBV2 to TRBJ1-3; weak D call: TRBD1 (5 bases). V lost 6 bases, J lost 4 bases, and 25 bases lay in between. Germline loops: CDR1 SNHLY, CDR2 FYNNEI. The CDR3 has 18 residues.

The CDR3 nucleotides read TGTGCCTGGAGGGGGGGGGACAGGGACACCGGGGAGCTGTTTTTT. Residues: CAWRGGDRDTGELFF. The chain uses TRBV30 and TRBJ2-2, with 9 positions matching TRBD1. V was pared by 3 bases and J by 3 bases, with 5 bases of the junction left unmatched. Germline CDR1 GTSNPN, CDR2 SVGIG (reference sequence). CDR3 size: 15 residues.

The CDR3 loop is CASTPSGETQYF. In nucleotides, the CDR3 is TGCGCCAGCACACCTAGCGGGGAGACCCAGTACTTC. The gene calls are TRBV5-1 and TRBJ2-5; 8 bases agree with TRBD2. CDR3 size: 12 residues. V shed 6 bases and J 5 bases; nucleotides not matched to a gene: 3. CDR1 is SGHRS and CDR2 is YFSETQ in the germline V gene.

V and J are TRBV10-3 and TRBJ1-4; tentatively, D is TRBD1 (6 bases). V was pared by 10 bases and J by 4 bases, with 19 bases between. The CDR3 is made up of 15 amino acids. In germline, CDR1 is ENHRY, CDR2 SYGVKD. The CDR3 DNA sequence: TGTGCCAGTACCCCCACCGGACAGCTTAATGAAAAACTGTTTTTT. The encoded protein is CASTPTGQLNEKLFF.

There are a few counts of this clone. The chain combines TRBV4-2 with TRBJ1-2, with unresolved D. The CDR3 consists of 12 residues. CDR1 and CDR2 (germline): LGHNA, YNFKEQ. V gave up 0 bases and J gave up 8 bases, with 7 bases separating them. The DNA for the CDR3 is TGTGCCAGCAGCCAAGAGTACATCGGCTACACCTTC. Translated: CASSQEYIGYTF.

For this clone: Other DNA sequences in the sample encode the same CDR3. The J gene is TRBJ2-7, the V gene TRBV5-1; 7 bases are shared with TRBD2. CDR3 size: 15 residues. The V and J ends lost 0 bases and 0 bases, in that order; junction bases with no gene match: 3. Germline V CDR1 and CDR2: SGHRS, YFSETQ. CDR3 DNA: TGCGCCAGCAGCTTGGAGGGAGGGATCTCCTACGAGCAGTACTTC. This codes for CASSLEGGISYEQYF. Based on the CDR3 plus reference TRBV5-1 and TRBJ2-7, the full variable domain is KAGVTQTPRYLIKTRGQQVTLSCSPISGHRSVSWYQQTPGQGLQFLFEYFSETQRNKGNFPGRFSGRQFSNSRSEMNVSTLELGDSALYLCASSLEGGISYEQYFGPGTRLTVT.